The 5 T cell receptor beta chains given below trace back to one sample, sequenced in a study of T cells in Graves' hyperthyroidism and ophthalmopathy. Amplified regions were TCR beta CDR3 sequences from RNA transcripts. First-round RT-PCR of the TCR CDR3 relied on the HTBI primer set. MiXCR, run by TCRdb on the multiplex PCR reads, gives a single entry per CDR3 protein. The sample yields roughly 700,000 distinct CDR3 sequences, roughly 32% seen once. Sample: blood. The receptors shown here come from a middle-aged woman with Graves' hyperthyroidism.

The sample holds many counts of this clonotype. The gene calls are TRBV2 and TRBJ2-6; D gene unclear. The CDR3 is 13 amino acids. Between the trimmed V and J ends, which lost 7 bases and 0 bases, there was a span of 4 bases. CDR1 and CDR2 from the germline V gene are SNHLY and FYNNEI. The CDR3 DNA reads TGTGCCAGCACATTCTCTGGGGCCAACGTCCTGACTTTC. It translates to CASTFSGANVLTF.

The rearrangement joins TRBV9 to TRBJ1-6; D gene unclear. Looked up from germline, CDR1 is SGDLS and CDR2 is YYNGEE. Trimming shortened V by 4 bases and J by 9 bases, and 17 bases separated the two germline ends. The CDR3 is made up of 15 amino acids. CDR3 sequence: CASSSRTSGGSPLHF. The CDR3 DNA sequence: TGTGCCAGCAGCTCCCGGACTAGCGGTGGTTCACCCCTCCACTTT.

This chain links TRBV7-9 with TRBJ1-4; 7 positions match TRBD1. With 5 bases clipped from V and 3 bases from J, the junction kept 9 bases outside the gene matches. This CDR3 region has 16 residues. Germline V gene sequence: CDR1 SEHNR, CDR2 FQNEAQ (reference sequence). CDR3 in amino acids: CASSPEMRGPNEKLFF. The CDR3 region has the DNA TGTGCCAGCAGCCCGGAGATGAGGGGGCCTAATGAAAAACTGTTTTTT. Full variable domain (remainder filled in from reference TRBV7-9 and TRBJ1-4): DTGVSQNPRHKITKRGQNVTFRCDPISEHNRLYWYRQTLGQGPEFLTYFQNEAQLEKSRLLSDRFSAERPKGSFSTLEIQRTEQGDSAMYLCASSPEMRGPNEKLFFGSGTQLSVL.

This clonotype was found a few times. The chain carries TRBV4-3 and TRBJ2-7; 8 nucleotides align to TRBD1. The V gene's germline CDR1 is LGHNA and CDR2 YSLEER. The CDR3 contains 15 residues. V was clipped by 4 bases and J by 3 bases; unmatched bases: 8. The CDR3 nucleotides are TGCGCCAGCAGCCCCACCGAGGACAGGGTCTACGAGCAGTACTTC. It specifies CASSPTEDRVYEQYF.

This clonotype appeared many times. The chain is built from TRBV6-5 and TRBJ1-5; a weak D match, TRBD1 (5 bases). This CDR3 contains 15 residues. The V gene's germline CDR1 is MNHEY and CDR2 SVGAGI. V lost 5 bases and J 4 bases, leaving 15 bases between the germline ends. The CDR3 DNA reads as TGTGCCAGCAGTCTATATCGGGGGGTAAATCAGCCCCAGCATTTT. It yields the protein CASSLYRGVNQPQHF.